This paragraph covers one TCR beta chain sequence. The source of the sample is a study of blood T cell repertoires in COVID-19. Study background: From T cells, B-cell-depleted T cells, or PBMCs came the material, which was cDNA or gDNA.

Per the germline V gene, CDR1 is MNHNS and CDR2 is SASEGT. Trimming removed 2 bases from V and 1 base from J, with 18 bases in between. This CDR3 is 18 amino acids long. Assay used: immunoSEQ multiplex PCR; TCRdb lists only in-frame clones, some missing. The sample holds around 170,000 clones, around 89% seen once. The sequenced material came from peripheral blood. The source of this sequence is a man in his 60s with acute or convalescent COVID-19. This rearrangement joins TRBV6-1 to TRBJ2-4; possible D gene TRBD2, 6 bases. Here the CDR3 reads CASSEWGRRVIAKNIQYF. The CDR3 region has the DNA TGTGCCAGCAGTGAATGGGGGAGGAGGGTAATCGCCAAAAACATTCAGTACTTC.